The 13 T cell receptor beta chains listed next were all sequenced from one sample in a study of radiation and T cells in renal cell carcinoma. Repertoires were generated with immunoSEQ multiplex PCR, while TCRdb's copy carries only in-frame clones and drops some. The sample lists some 120,000 clones, around 80% occurring once. Sample time point: baseline pretreatment blood. Treatment of the sample: 15 Gy SBRT to primary tumor, nephrectomy 4 weeks later. This specimen consisted of blood, obtained from a patient whose treatment included radiotherapy and nephrectomy. The receptors derive from a woman in her sixties with renal cell carcinoma.

The chain recombines TRBV28 with TRBJ2-1; D ambiguous. The CDR3 loop spans 12 amino acids. Germline CDR1 reads MDHEN; CDR2 reads SYDVKM. V lost 8 bases and J lost 7, with 12 bases in between. CDR3 region: CASSTPGNEQFF. CDR3 nucleotide sequence: TGTGCCAGCTCGACTCCCGGGAATGAGCAGTTCTTC.

With respect to this clone: At one boundary the junction diverges from the germline segment, which might be a read error. The V and J genes are TRBV5-1 and TRBJ1-5, with D unresolved. This CDR3 region has 14 residues. Germline values: CDR1 SGHRS, CDR2 YFSETQ. CDR3 DNA: TGCGCCAGCAGATTGGACGGGGACAATCAGCCCCAGCATTTT. Residues: CASRLDGDNQPQHF.

V gene TRBV6-1 combines with J gene TRBJ2-7, with 10 bases identical to TRBD2. This CDR3 has 14 amino acids. J lost 6 bases, V lost 5 bases, and 7 bases had no gene match. The germline V gene has CDR1 MNHNS and CDR2 SASEGT. CDR3 region: CASSPPAGGVEQYF. The CDR3 DNA sequence: TGTGCCAGCAGTCCACCAGCGGGGGGGGTCGAGCAGTACTTC.

This clone was seen once. The chain combines TRBV7-3 with TRBJ2-1, with D possibly matching TRBD2 (6 bases). V was clipped by 3 bases and J by 6 bases, with 9 bases between them. CDR3 length equals 13 residues. CDR1 is SGHTA and CDR2 is FQGTGA in the germline V gene. The CDR3 bases are TGTGCCAGCAGCTTGGGACTCCTCAATGAGCAGTTCTTC. Translated, it gives CASSLGLLNEQFF.

This clone has only a few counts. The chain has TRBV2 and TRBJ1-1; D unresolved. Trimming shortened V by 1 base and J by 2 bases, and 5 bases separated the two germline ends. Germline CDR1 and CDR2: SNHLY and FYNNEI. The CDR3 consists of 13 residues. CDR3 bases: TGTGCCAGCAGTGAAGAGGGTAACACTGAAGCTTTCTTT. It translates to CASSEEGNTEAFF.

The V and J genes are TRBV28 and TRBJ1-4; 11 bases align to TRBD1. CDR3 length equals 15 residues. Germline-derived CDR1 and CDR2 are MDHEN and SYDVKM. The J segment lost 8 bases and the V segment lost 5 bases, leaving 7 bases of the junction unmatched. CDR3 nucleotides: TGTGCCAGCAGTACAAGGACAGGGGGCGCCGAAAAACTGTTTTTT. Protein product: CASSTRTGGAEKLFF.

The rearrangement uses TRBV2 and TRBJ1-3, with TRBD1 matching over 7 bases. Germline V lookup: CDR1 SNHLY, CDR2 FYNNEI. This CDR3 region has 17 residues. V shed 8 bases, J shed 0 bases, and the junction held 13 bases outside the gene matches. The CDR3 nucleotides read TGTGCCAGCCGAAGACAGGGATCCTCTTACTCTGGAAACACCATATATTTT. Its translation is CASRRQGSSYSGNTIYF.

This sequence joins TRBV19 and TRBJ1-5, with no clear D. The CDR3 spans 15 residues. Trimming removed 7 bases from V and 2 bases from J, with 15 bases in between. CDR1 and CDR2 (germline): LNHDA, SQIVND (reference sequence). This CDR3 is CASTNRAGGNQPQHF. As DNA, the CDR3 is TGTGCCAGTACCAACCGGGCCGGGGGCAATCAGCCCCAGCATTTT.

The CDR3 reads CSVAHGGDYEQYF. The CDR3 region has the DNA TGCAGCGTGGCACACGGCGGTGACTACGAGCAGTACTTC. This chain uses TRBV29-1 with TRBJ2-7; D is ambiguous. This CDR3 region has 13 residues. The germline V gene has CDR1 SQVTM and CDR2 ANQGSEA. Trimming took 6 bases from V and 3 from J, leaving 15 bases between them.

The gene calls are TRBV9 and TRBJ2-2; weak D call: TRBD2 (5 bases). The CDR3 extends over 15 amino acids. Per the germline V gene, CDR1 is SGDLS and CDR2 is YYNGEE. Deletions cut 4 bases from V and 4 bases from J, with 14 bases between. CDR3 coding DNA: TGTGCCAGCAGCCCGGACTCTATCCCCACCGGGGAGCTGTTTTTT. Translated: CASSPDSIPTGELFF.

The chain joins TRBV18 to TRBJ1-4; the D gene is possibly TRBD1 (6 bases). Trimming pared 3 bases from V and 8 bases from J, leaving 13 bases between. Germline V gene lookup returns CDR1 KGHSH and CDR2 LQKENI. This CDR3 comprises 14 residues. In DNA, the CDR3 is TGTGCCAGCTCACCGGGCAGGGGAGAGGAAAAACTGTTTTTT. Amino acid sequence: CASSPGRGEEKLFF.

V gene TRBV7-9 combines with J gene TRBJ1-3, with 9 bases identical to TRBD1. Unmatched junction bases numbered 4, after V lost 1 base and J lost 3 bases. CDR1 and CDR2 from the germline V gene are SEHNR and FQNEAQ (reference sequence). The CDR3 consists of 16 residues. The CDR3 nucleotides read TGTGCCAGCAGCTTAGAGGGGACAGGGTTTGGAAACACCATATATTTT. It encodes CASSLEGTGFGNTIYF.

This chain connects TRBV2 to TRBJ1-6; the match to TRBD1 covers 7 bases. CDR1 SNHLY and CDR2 FYNNEI come from the germline V gene. CDR3 length: 17 amino acids. J lost 6 bases, V lost 7 bases, and 15 bases had no gene match. CDR3 residues: CASTTLTGLGSNSPLHF. The CDR3 bases are TGTGCCAGCACTACCCTGACAGGGTTGGGATCTAATTCACCCCTCCACTTT.